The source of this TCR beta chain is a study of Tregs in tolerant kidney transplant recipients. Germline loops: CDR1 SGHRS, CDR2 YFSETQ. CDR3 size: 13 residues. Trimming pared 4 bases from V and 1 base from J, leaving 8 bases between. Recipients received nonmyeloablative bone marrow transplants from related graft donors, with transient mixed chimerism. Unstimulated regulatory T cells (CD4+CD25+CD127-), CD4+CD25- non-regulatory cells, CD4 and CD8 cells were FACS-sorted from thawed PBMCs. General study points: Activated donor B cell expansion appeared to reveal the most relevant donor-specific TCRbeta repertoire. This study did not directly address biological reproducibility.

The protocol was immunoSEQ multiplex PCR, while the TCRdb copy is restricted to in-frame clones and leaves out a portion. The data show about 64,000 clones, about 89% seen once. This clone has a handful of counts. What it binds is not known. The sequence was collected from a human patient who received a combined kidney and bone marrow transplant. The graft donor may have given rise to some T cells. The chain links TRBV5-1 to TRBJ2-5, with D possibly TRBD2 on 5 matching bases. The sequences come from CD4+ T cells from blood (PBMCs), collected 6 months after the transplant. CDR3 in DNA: TGCGCCAGCAGCGTCGGGGTCCAAGAGACCCAGTACTTC. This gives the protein CASSVGVQETQYF.